Shown below are 14 T cell receptor beta chains from a single sample sequenced in a study of radiation and T cells in renal cell carcinoma (dated by TCRdb to the early 2020s). The library came from the immunoSEQ multiplex PCR assay. TCRdb took over this immuneACCESS table, retaining in-frame rearrangements with V and J assigned. Such tables are incomplete; in checked studies, under half of the missing clones stem from an unresolved V gene, and the remainder is unexplained. The sample includes about 95,000 clones, with approximately 86% observed a single time. In total, the top ten clones hold under 9.5% of the sample. Read against the paper, the sample's time point label means: baseline pretreatment blood. The treatment or condition label on this specimen signifies: 15 Gy SBRT to primary tumor, nephrectomy 4 weeks later. Here the sequenced sample was blood, taken from a patient whose treatment included radiotherapy and nephrectomy. The receptors derive from a man aged 50-60 years with renal cell carcinoma.

V usage is TRBV4-1 and J usage is TRBJ1-2; 7 bases fit TRBD1. V shed 8 bases and J 8 bases; nucleotides not matched to a gene: 23. CDR3 length equals 17 residues. Per the germline V gene, CDR1 is MGHRA and CDR2 is YSYEKL. The CDR3 here is CASGQARQGDPYGGYTF. CDR3 DNA sequence: TGCGCCAGCGGACAGGCTAGACAGGGAGACCCATATGGGGGCTACACCTTC.

The chain uses TRBV4-1 and TRBJ2-3, with 8 bases fitting TRBD2. Germline values: CDR1 MGHRA, CDR2 YSYEKL. The V gene end was trimmed by 7 bases and the J gene end by 6 bases; junction bases not matched to a gene: 12. The CDR3 covers 15 residues. Here the CDR3 reads CASTRTSGKVDTQYF. As DNA, the CDR3 is TGCGCCAGCACAAGAACTAGCGGAAAGGTGGATACGCAGTATTTT.

This chain uses TRBV9 with TRBJ2-1; 13 bases match TRBD2. The CDR3 is made up of 18 amino acids. The V segment lost 0 bases and the J segment 6 bases; nucleotides outside the gene matches: 9. Germline V gene lookup returns CDR1 SGDLS and CDR2 YYNGEE. In DNA form, the CDR3 reads TGTGCCAGCAGCGTAGGCGGGACTAGCGGGATTTCGGGCAATGAGCAGTTCTTC. It yields the protein CASSVGGTSGISGNEQFF.

The chain uses TRBV20-1 and TRBJ1-1; D is uncertain. The CDR3 has 11 residues. Trimming removed 0 bases from V and 7 bases from J, with 6 bases in between. Germline CDR1 DFQATT, CDR2 SNEGSKA (reference sequence). The CDR3 reads CSAREALEAFF. CDR3 nucleotide sequence: TGCAGTGCTAGAGAGGCTCTTGAAGCTTTCTTT.

A few counts support this clone. The chain joins TRBV5-8 to TRBJ1-2, with D uncertain. Per germline, CDR1 SGHTS and CDR2 YDEGEE. CDR3 length: 14 residues. V was shortened by 1 base and J by 4 bases, with 11 bases between the two germline ends. The CDR3 loop reads CASSLKGMSYGYTF. CDR3 bases: TGTGCCAGCAGCTTGAAGGGTATGAGCTATGGCTACACCTTC.

The chain carries TRBV5-3 and TRBJ2-5; D is unclear. TRBV5-3 is flagged as an ORF with uncertain function. Deletions cut 4 bases from V and 9 bases from J, with 10 bases between. CDR3 length: 11 amino acids. CDR3 amino acids: CARSPNEPQYF. The CDR3 DNA is TGTGCCAGAAGCCCAAATGAGCCCCAGTACTTC.

The chain couples TRBV6-1 to TRBJ1-1; tentatively, D is TRBD1 (5 bases). The V end lost 8 bases, the J end lost 1 base, and 14 bases lay between the germline ends. Per germline, CDR1 MNHNS and CDR2 SASEGT. The CDR3 has 14 amino acids. The CDR3 protein is CASLVATGNTEAFF. As DNA, the CDR3 is TGTGCCAGCCTTGTAGCTACAGGGAACACTGAAGCTTTCTTT.

The chain joins TRBV5-6 to TRBJ2-2; 8 nucleotides line up with TRBD1. The CDR3 covers 17 residues. The junction had 10 bases not matched to a gene; V was cut back by 3 bases and J by 3 bases. Germline values: CDR1 SGHDT, CDR2 YYEEEE. The CDR3 sequence: CASSSSRAGGDTGELFF. CDR3 coding DNA: TGTGCCAGCAGCTCTTCGAGGGCAGGGGGCGACACCGGGGAGCTGTTTTTT.

The table lists this clone with a count of one. The gene calls are TRBV28 and TRBJ1-5; D not certain. V lost 6 bases to trimming and J lost 5 bases, with 5 bases between them. CDR3 size: 11 residues. Per the germline V gene, CDR1 is MDHEN and CDR2 is SYDVKM. The chain's CDR3 is CASSGDQPQHF. The CDR3 DNA reads as TGTGCCAGCAGCGGGGATCAGCCCCAGCATTTT. Full variable domain (remainder filled in from reference TRBV28 and TRBJ1-5): DVKVTQSSRYLVKRTGEKVFLECVQDMDHENMFWYRQDPGLGLRLIYFSYDVKMKEKGDIPEGYSVSREKKERFSLILESASTNQTSMYLCASSGDQPQHFGDGTRLSIL.

The V call is TRBV9, the J call TRBJ2-7; D not certain. CDR3 length: 10 amino acids. The V end was cut by 3 bases, the J end by 2 bases, with 0 bases between. The germline V gene has CDR1 SGDLS and CDR2 YYNGEE. The CDR3 nucleotides are TGTGCCAGCAGCGCCTACGAGCAGTACTTC. This sequence encodes CASSAYEQYF.

This chain links TRBV2 with TRBJ2-7; the D is unclear. The CDR3 covers 10 residues. CDR1 is SNHLY and CDR2 is FYNNEI in the germline V gene. Trimming removed 7 bases from V and 3 bases from J, with 4 bases in between. This chain's CDR3 is CASKDYEQYF. The CDR3 DNA is TGTGCCAGCAAAGACTACGAGCAGTACTTC. The variable domain in full, with the rest retrieved from reference TRBV2 and TRBJ2-7, is EPEVTQTPSHQVTQMGQEVILRCVPISNHLYFYWYRQILGQKVEFLVSFYNNEISEKSEIFDDQFSVERPDGSNFTLKIRSTKLEDSAMYFCASKDYEQYFGPGTRLTVT.

This clone was recorded only once. The chain recombines TRBV7-8 with TRBJ2-5; TRBD1 is a possible D gene (5 bases). Trimming took off 1 base at V and 0 bases at J, with 9 bases between the two ends. Germline V CDR1 and CDR2: SGHVS, FQNEAQ. The CDR3 is made up of 15 amino acids. CDR3 sequence (DNA): TGTGCCAGCAGCTTAGGGACATCGTACCAAGAGACCCAGTACTTC. Translating it yields CASSLGTSYQETQYF. Drawing the rest from reference TRBV7-8 and TRBJ2-5, the complete variable domain is GAGVSQSPRYKVAKRGQDVALRCDPISGHVSLFWYQQALGQGPEFLTYFQNEAQLDKSGLPSDRFFAERPEGSVSTLKIQRTQQEDSAVYLCASSLGTSYQETQYFGPGTRLLVL.

This chain links TRBV27 with TRBJ2-7; D not resolved. This CDR3 has 13 residues. Between the trimmed V and J ends, which lost 6 bases and 6 bases, there was a span of 15 bases. Germline V gene sequence: CDR1 MNHEY, CDR2 SMNVEV (reference sequence). The CDR3 is CASRRRLTGEQYF. CDR3 bases: TGTGCCAGCAGACGACGCCTAACGGGCGAGCAGTACTTC.

The chain recombines TRBV5-1 with TRBJ1-3, with D hard to call. The CDR3 contains 13 residues. Looked up from germline, CDR1 is SGHRS and CDR2 is YFSETQ. The V end lost 3 bases, the J end lost 8 bases, and 12 bases lay between the germline ends. The CDR3 reads CASSWVPRDTIYF. The CDR3 DNA is TGCGCCAGCAGCTGGGTCCCGCGGGACACCATATATTTT.